This TCR beta chain was observed in a study of T cells in Graves' hyperthyroidism and ophthalmopathy. This clonotype was found a few times. RNA transcripts gave rise to amplified TCR beta CDR3 regions. Initially, a first-round RT-PCR of the TCR CDR3 employed the HTBI primer set. TCRdb re-derived calls from the multiplex PCR reads in MiXCR, one entry per CDR3 protein. The sample consists of about 290,000 distinct CDR3 sequences, approximately 15% of them appearing once. Germline-derived CDR1 and CDR2 are LNHDA and SQIVND (reference sequence). The V gene end was trimmed by 2 bases and the J gene end by 2 bases; junction bases not matched to a gene: 6. The CDR3 covers 17 residues.

The sequencing input was blood. The J gene is TRBJ2-2, the V gene TRBV19; 9 nucleotides line up with TRBD2. This TCR was sampled from a woman aged 55-69 years with Graves' ophthalmopathy. This CDR3 is CASSINSGGSNTGELFF. The CDR3 bases are TGTGCCAGTAGTATAAACAGCGGGGGGTCTAACACCGGGGAGCTGTTTTTT.